The entry below gives a single T cell receptor (beta chain) sequence along with its context. Its antigen is undetermined. These data are taken from a study of lymphopenia after photon versus proton radiotherapy. General study findings and limits: Authors raise, but do not show, better survival with proton therapy. Larger post-nadir TCR diversity loss correlated inversely with survival in deceased patients. After lymphocyte nadir, photon-treated repertoires showed oligoclonal expansion, especially CD8+ Temra.

Using immunoSEQ multiplex PCR, the repertoire was profiled, and TCRdb retains in-frame clones only, with some absent. Of 150,000 to 200,000 clones listed, roughly nine tenths are singletons. This CDR3 comprises 15 residues. CDR1 is SGHKS, CDR2 YYEKEE, per germline (reference sequence). Trimming cost V 4 bases and J 2 bases, with 15 bases left between them. Sequencing was performed on peripheral blood, taken from a patient treated with photon-based radiotherapy. The clonotype comes from a man aged 45-60 years with gastric cancer. V gene TRBV5-5 combines with J gene TRBJ1-1, with D possibly being TRBD1 (5 bases). CDR3 nucleotides: TGTGCCAGCAGCCCTGTCGACAGCCTTAACACTGAAGCTTTCTTT. Translating gives CASSPVDSLNTEAFF.